Sequencing of this T cell receptor beta chain was carried out in a study of cytomegalovirus exposure and HLA in healthy donors. Researchers ran the PCR with 60 Vbeta and 13 Jbeta primers. Some clones are missing from TCRdb's copy, which holds only in-frame ones; the method was immunoSEQ multiplex PCR. Among about 160,000 clones listed, about three quarters were seen once. Donors showed nominal health when sampled, although they likely had unrecorded immune exposures. The CDR3 is 15 amino acids. Trimming removed 3 bases at V and 8 bases at J, with 19 bases between. Germline assignment: CDR1 MNHEY and CDR2 SMNVEV (reference sequence).

Sequencing input: PBMCs. The chain couples TRBV27 to TRBJ2-5; TRBD2 might be the D (7 bases). The origin of this receptor is a middle-aged woman in good health and CMV-seronegative. As DNA, the CDR3 is TGTGCCAGCAGTTTTGGGGGGGCCTTGAGGGAAACCCAGTACTTC. Protein: CASSFGGALRETQYF.